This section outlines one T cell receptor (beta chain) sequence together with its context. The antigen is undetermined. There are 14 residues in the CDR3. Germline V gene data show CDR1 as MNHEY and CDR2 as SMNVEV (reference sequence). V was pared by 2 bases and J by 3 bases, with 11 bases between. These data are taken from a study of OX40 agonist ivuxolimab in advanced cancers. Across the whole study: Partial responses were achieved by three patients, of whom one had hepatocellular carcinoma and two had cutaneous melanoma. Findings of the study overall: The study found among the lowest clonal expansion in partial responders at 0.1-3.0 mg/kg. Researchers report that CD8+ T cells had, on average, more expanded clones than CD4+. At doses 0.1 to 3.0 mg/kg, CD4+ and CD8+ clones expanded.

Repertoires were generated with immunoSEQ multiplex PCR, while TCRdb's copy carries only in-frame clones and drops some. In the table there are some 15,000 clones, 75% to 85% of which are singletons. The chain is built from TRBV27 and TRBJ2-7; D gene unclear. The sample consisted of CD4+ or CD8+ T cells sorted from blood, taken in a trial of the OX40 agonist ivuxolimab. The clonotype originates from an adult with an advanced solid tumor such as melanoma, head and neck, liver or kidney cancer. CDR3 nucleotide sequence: TGTGCCAGCAGTTTAGGCAGGAATTACTACGAGCAGTACTTC. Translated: CASSLGRNYYEQYF.